The clone carrying this TCR beta chain was seen more than once but under ten times. This CDR3 region has 14 residues. Trimming pared 0 bases from V and 5 bases from J, leaving 11 bases between. In germline, CDR1 is SGDLS, CDR2 YYNGEE. The data belong to a study of blood T cell repertoires in COVID-19. About the study: Whether acute or convalescent, the COVID-19 samples came from the United States, Italy and Spain. Sources were T cells, B-cell-depleted T cells, or PBMCs; the material itself was cDNA or gDNA.

Authors' methods: Amplification of reference gene primers provided the estimated nucleated cell counts. Only in-frame clones appear in the TCRdb table, and some are missing; sequencing was by immunoSEQ multiplex PCR. The V and J calls and clone size were taken over from that table, and D and trimming were inferred from the DNA. The sample consists of hundreds of thousands of clones, around nine tenths of them appearing once. This chain connects TRBV9 to TRBJ2-5; D gene ambiguous. The source material was peripheral blood. The sequence was collected from a man aged 55 to 69 who had recovered from COVID-19. The CDR3: CASSVAGVGETQYF. The CDR3 DNA follows: TGTGCCAGCAGCGTAGCCGGAGTAGGCGAGACCCAGTACTTC.